This TCR beta chain was found in a study of blood T cell repertoires in COVID-19. Background on the study: Researchers got acute and convalescent COVID-19 samples from the United States, Italy and Spain.

The junction had 3 bases not matched to a gene; V was cut back by 4 bases and J by 1 base. Germline V CDR1 and CDR2: MNHEY, SVGAGI. This CDR3 has 15 residues. Original data processing: Amplification with reference gene primers provided the estimates of nucleated cell counts. TCRdb's table, derived via immunoSEQ multiplex PCR, lists solely in-frame clones and lacks some. The V and J calls and clone size are taken from that table; D and trimming were inferred from the DNA. The sample records 150,000 to 200,000 clones, 76% being singletons. Participant-reported clinical history was the basis for cohort assignment.

This clonotype was sampled from a woman in her forties or fifties with acute COVID-19. What was sequenced was PBMCs or T cells enriched from blood (not recorded which). J is TRBJ1-5 and V is TRBV6-5; 8 bases map to TRBD1. The CDR3, as DNA: TGTGCCAGCAGTTCGACAGGGGAAAGCAATCAGCCCCAGCATTTT. This translates into CASSSTGESNQPQHF.